This TCR beta chain was sequenced during a study of T-cell memory formation after mild COVID-19. MiXCR was run by TCRdb on the 5' RACE reads, yielding one entry per CDR3 protein. The sample holds around 150,000 distinct CDR3 sequences, roughly 15% seen once. Study-wide points: Largely, contracting CD4+ clones fell within CM and EM, and contracting CD8+ clones within EMRA. There was no confirmation that second-wave clones peaking on day 37 were SARS-CoV-2 specific. Whereas later expanders leaned CD4+, clones contracting day 15 to 85 showed a balanced CD4/CD8 makeup.

This clonotype was detected ten times or more. The antigen is undetermined. This CDR3 comprises 13 residues. The germline CDR1 and CDR2 sequences are SGHRS and YFSETQ. V lost 7 bases and J 0 bases, leaving 9 bases between the germline ends. This sequence was found in an adult woman who had mild COVID-19 (a few samples of this study predate the infection). Cell type and time point are not known. The chain recombines TRBV5-1 with TRBJ2-3; D is uncertain. Sequencing used PBMCs or a T cell subset sorted from them (not recorded which). The CDR3 region has the DNA TGCGCCAGCTACCCTCACAGCACAGATACGCAGTATTTT. Protein: CASYPHSTDTQYF. Looking up the rest from reference TRBV5-1 and TRBJ2-3 gives the full variable domain: KAGVTQTPRYLIKTRGQQVTLSCSPISGHRSVSWYQQTPGQGLQFLFEYFSETQRNKGNFPGRFSGRQFSNSRSEMNVSTLELGDSALYLCASYPHSTDTQYFGPGTRLTVL.